Each of the 22 T cell receptor beta chains below was sequenced from the same sample in a study of human thymus T cells. Generated by immunoSEQ multiplex PCR, the TCRdb table keeps only in-frame clones and is missing some. This sample has under 150,000 clones, with 90% to 95% found just once. Surgeons resected thymus tissue during corrective heart surgery. Sequenced material: thymus tissue. The origin of the receptors is a boy in the first two years of life with a congenital heart defect but otherwise immunologically healthy.

Written as DNA, the CDR3 is TGTGCCAGCAGTGAAGATCACCTAGCGGGGAAGTACTTC. The encoded protein is CASSEDHLAGKYF. The chain carries TRBV6-1 and TRBJ2-7, with 9 positions matching TRBD2. CDR1 MNHNS and CDR2 SASEGT come from the germline V gene. V shed 1 base and J 11 bases; nucleotides not matched to a gene: 6. The CDR3 contains 13 residues.

In this sample, this clone turned up a few times. The chain links TRBV27 to TRBJ1-6; D gene unclear. In germline, CDR1 is MNHEY, CDR2 SMNVEV (reference sequence). V was pared by 3 bases and J by 10 bases, with 7 bases between. The CDR3 runs to 12 residues. CDR3 coding DNA: TGTGCCAGCAGTTTTTCGTCCTCACCCCTCCACTTT. Encoded protein: CASSFSSSPLHF.

This sequence joins TRBV4-2 and TRBJ2-3; possibly TRBD2 for D (6 bases). Trimming stripped 0 bases from V and 3 bases from J, with 10 bases between. Germline assignment: CDR1 LGHNA and CDR2 YNFKEQ. The CDR3 has 15 residues. The CDR3 loop is CASSQDGGVTDTQYF. In DNA form, the CDR3 reads TGTGCCAGCAGCCAAGATGGCGGGGTGACAGATACGCAGTATTTT.

The chain employs TRBV28 and TRBJ2-7, with D maybe TRBD1 (6 bases). The CDR3 is made up of 14 amino acids. Trimming took off 6 bases at V and 1 base at J, with 13 bases between the two ends. Germline assignment: CDR1 MDHEN and CDR2 SYDVKM. The CDR3 region has the DNA TGTGCCAGCAGAAGACAGGACCTTTCCTACGAGCAGTACTTC. Translation: CASRRQDLSYEQYF. Full variable domain (rest looked up from reference TRBV28 and TRBJ2-7): DVKVTQSSRYLVKRTGEKVFLECVQDMDHENMFWYRQDPGLGLRLIYFSYDVKMKEKGDIPEGYSVSREKKERFSLILESASTNQTSMYLCASRRQDLSYEQYFGPGTRLTVT.

The chain uses TRBV19 and TRBJ2-3; 10 bases map to TRBD2. The germline gives CDR1 LNHDA, CDR2 SQIVND (reference sequence). The ends lost 2 bases at V and 6 bases at J; junction bases unmatched: 2. CDR3 length: 14 amino acids. The CDR3 DNA reads as TGTGCCAGTAGTATAAGGACTAGCGGTGATACGCAGTATTTT. Its translation: CASSIRTSGDTQYF.

This clone was detected only a few times. V gene TRBV30 combines with J gene TRBJ1-5; D is possibly TRBD1 (6 bases). The CDR3 runs to 14 residues. Germline V gene data show CDR1 as GTSNPN and CDR2 as SVGIG (reference sequence). The ends were cut back, 0 bases at V and 5 bases at J, with 11 bases in the middle. CDR3 loop: CAWSVGGRDQPQHF. Written as DNA, the CDR3 is TGTGCCTGGAGTGTCGGGGGGCGCGATCAGCCCCAGCATTTT.

The chain joins TRBV18 to TRBJ2-7, with unresolved D. Trimming took off 3 bases at V and 2 bases at J, with 11 bases between the two ends. CDR3 length: 14 amino acids. CDR1 and CDR2 (germline): KGHSH, LQKENI. This CDR3 reads CASSPRANPYEQYF. Written as DNA, the CDR3 is TGTGCCAGCTCACCTCGGGCCAATCCCTACGAGCAGTACTTC.

Written as DNA, the CDR3 is TGTGCCAGCAGTTTTATGACCTATTCCAGGGTTCAGCCCCAGCATTTT. Its protein product is CASSFMTYSRVQPQHF. The chain combines TRBV28 with TRBJ1-5; D possibly corresponds to TRBD1 (5 bases). Trimming left V 3 bases short and J 6 bases short, with 18 bases between. Germline V gene sequence: CDR1 MDHEN, CDR2 SYDVKM. The CDR3 spans 16 residues. Full variable domain (remainder filled in from reference TRBV28 and TRBJ1-5): DVKVTQSSRYLVKRTGEKVFLECVQDMDHENMFWYRQDPGLGLRLIYFSYDVKMKEKGDIPEGYSVSREKKERFSLILESASTNQTSMYLCASSFMTYSRVQPQHFGDGTRLSIL.

The chain is built from TRBV6-1 and TRBJ1-2; a possible D gene is TRBD1 (5 bases). V lost 8 bases and J lost 4, with 14 bases in between. The germline CDR1 and CDR2 sequences are MNHNS and SASEGT. The CDR3 spans 13 residues. CDR3 in amino acids: CASGRGRLYGYTF. CDR3 coding DNA: TGTGCCAGCGGCCGGGGCCGGCTCTATGGCTACACCTTC.

The chain carries TRBV5-6 and TRBJ2-7; the D is unclear. The CDR3 consists of 19 residues. Germline CDR1 reads SGHDT; CDR2 reads YYEEEE. Trimming removed 0 bases at V and 0 bases at J, with 22 bases between. The CDR3 reads CASSLGSPANLLSSYEQYF. For the CDR3, the DNA is TGTGCCAGCAGCTTGGGTAGCCCAGCTAACCTCTTGAGCTCCTACGAGCAGTACTTC.

This clone occurred once. The chain joins TRBV11-3 to TRBJ2-1; weak D call: TRBD1 (6 bases). V dropped 4 bases and J dropped 1 base, with 17 bases sitting between them. The germline V gene has CDR1 SGHNT and CDR2 YENEEA. The CDR3 totals 17 residues. The CDR3 protein is CASSSGPGHGSYNEQFF. The CDR3 DNA is TGTGCCAGCAGCTCCGGGCCGGGACACGGATCCTACAATGAGCAGTTCTTC.

V usage is TRBV7-2 and J usage is TRBJ1-2; a possible D gene is TRBD1 (5 bases). The V gene's germline CDR1 is SGHTA and CDR2 FQGNSA. The CDR3 contains 14 residues. V lost 4 bases to trimming and J lost 7 bases, with 16 bases between them. CDR3 sequence: CASSSLHGGSGYTF. In DNA form, the CDR3 reads TGTGCCAGCAGCTCCCTACATGGGGGAAGTGGCTACACCTTC.

V usage is TRBV11-1 and J usage is TRBJ1-6; TRBD1 agrees at 8 bases. The V gene end was trimmed by 5 bases and the J gene end by 10 bases; junction bases not matched to a gene: 7. Germline assignment: CDR1 SGHAT and CDR2 FQDESV (reference sequence). The CDR3 covers 14 residues. The CDR3 sequence: CASSPGTGFSPLHF. In DNA, the CDR3 is TGTGCCAGCAGCCCTGGGACAGGATTCTCACCCCTCCACTTT.

The chain's CDR3 is CASSWERGLYNEQFF. CDR3 bases: TGTGCCAGCAGTTGGGAGCGGGGCCTTTACAATGAGCAGTTCTTC. This sequence joins TRBV6-6 and TRBJ2-1; 7 bases map to TRBD2. There are 15 residues in the CDR3. After removal of 4 bases from V and 4 bases from J, the junction contained 7 bases not matched to a gene. CDR1 is MNHNY, CDR2 SVGAGI, per germline (reference sequence).

The chain recombines TRBV20-1 with TRBJ1-2; D is undetermined. The CDR3 has 9 amino acids. Germline assignment: CDR1 DFQATT and CDR2 SNEGSKA (reference sequence). Trimming left V 5 bases short and J 10 bases short, with 8 bases between. The CDR3 DNA reads TGCAGTGCTCGCCCACCCTACACCTTC. Its protein is CSARPPYTF.

The V and J genes are TRBV29-1 and TRBJ1-1; 8 bases are shared with TRBD1. CDR1 is SQVTM and CDR2 is ANQGSEA in the germline V gene. The junction had 6 bases not matched to a gene; V was cut back by 0 bases and J by 0 bases. The CDR3 consists of 16 residues. The CDR3 nucleotides are TGCAGCGTTGAAGATGCCAGGGGGCGGATGAACACTGAAGCTTTCTTT. Its translation: CSVEDARGRMNTEAFF.

The chain links TRBV5-6 to TRBJ2-3, with D possibly TRBD1 on 6 matching bases. Per the germline V gene, CDR1 is SGHDT and CDR2 is YYEEEE. This CDR3 spans 14 amino acids. Trimming removed 2 bases from V and 0 bases from J, with 7 bases in between. CDR3: CASSLQGSTDTQYF. The CDR3 DNA follows: TGTGCCAGCAGCTTACAGGGAAGCACAGATACGCAGTATTTT.

The chain combines TRBV13 with TRBJ2-1, with D uncertain. Germline lookup yields CDR1 PRHDT and CDR2 FYEKMQ (reference sequence). V lost 1 base and J 8 bases, leaving 6 bases between the germline ends. The CDR3 is made up of 12 amino acids. CDR3 sequence: CASSLDLDEQFF. In nucleotides, the CDR3 is TGTGCCAGCAGCTTAGATCTCGATGAGCAGTTCTTC.

J is TRBJ1-1 and V is TRBV10-3, with D hard to call. V shed 8 bases and J shed 1 base, with 11 bases lying between them. Germline values: CDR1 ENHRY, CDR2 SYGVKD. The CDR3 loop spans 13 amino acids. The CDR3 DNA follows: TGTGCCATCCGGGAAGGATGGAACACTGAAGCTTTCTTT. Amino acids: CAIREGWNTEAFF.

V gene TRBV5-1 combines with J gene TRBJ1-5; 8 bases align to TRBD1. This CDR3 contains 15 residues. Germline V gene lookup returns CDR1 SGHRS and CDR2 YFSETQ. V lost 4 bases and J lost 7; bases outside the gene matches: 10. The CDR3 protein is CASSGEQGESQPQHF. In DNA, the CDR3 is TGCGCCAGCAGCGGCGAACAGGGGGAATCACAGCCCCAGCATTTT.

The rearrangement uses TRBV7-2 and TRBJ1-2, with 11 bases lining up with TRBD1. The CDR3 is 14 residues long. Germline trimming cut 4 bases from V and 6 bases from J; bases unmatched to any gene: 4. Germline CDR1 and CDR2: SGHTA and FQGNSA. CDR3 region: CASSSDRGHDGYTF. CDR3 bases: TGTGCCAGCAGCTCGGACAGGGGGCATGATGGCTACACCTTC.

The chain recombines TRBV4-3 with TRBJ2-7, with D possibly TRBD2 on 7 matching bases. CDR1 LGHNA and CDR2 YSLEER come from the germline V gene. The ends were cut back, 5 bases at V and 3 bases at J, with 14 bases in the middle. The CDR3 covers 14 residues. The CDR3 sequence: CASSWGRGDYEQYF. CDR3 bases: TGCGCCAGCAGCTGGGGGAGGGGGGACTACGAGCAGTACTTC.